Each of the 21 T cell receptor beta chains below was sequenced from the same sample in a study of blood T cells in healthy people across ages. It was with a sample-barcoded 5' primer and a J-beta primer mix that a second PCR of about 6 to 12 cycles was run. MiXCR, applied by TCRdb to the 5' RACE reads, yields one record per CDR3 protein. The table has 750,000 to 950,000 distinct CDR3 sequences, roughly 25% seen once. The sample was also reused in another study, on T cells of mothers and their children.

Source material: blood. Source of these receptors: a boy aged 5-17 years in good health.

This clonotype was seen only a few times. This chain uses TRBV7-2 with TRBJ2-4; maybe TRBD1 (5 bases). Between the trimmed V and J ends, which lost 1 base and 7 bases, there was a span of 11 bases. Germline lookup yields CDR1 SGHTA and CDR2 FQGNSA. This CDR3 spans 14 amino acids. CDR3 sequence (DNA): TGTGCCAGCAGCTTAGGGACATCCGGGAACATTCAGTACTTC. Translating it yields CASSLGTSGNIQYF.

With regard to this clonotype: A junction boundary mismatches the germline segment, possibly from a read error. V and J are TRBV4-1 and TRBJ1-3, with no clear D. The V gene's germline CDR1 is MGHRA and CDR2 YSYEKL. CDR3 length: 15 residues. The CDR3 reads CASSQDPSAGNTIYF. As DNA, the CDR3 is TGCGCCAGCAGCCAAGATCCGTCAGCTGGGAACACCATATATTTT.

This clonotype has a handful of counts. V usage is TRBV29-1 and J usage is TRBJ2-5; TRBD2 agrees at 7 bases. After removal of 7 bases from V and 3 bases from J, the junction contained 5 bases not matched to a gene. Germline V gene data show CDR1 as SQVTM and CDR2 as ANQGSEA. This CDR3 comprises 12 residues. Here the CDR3 reads CSAASGEETQYF. CDR3 DNA sequence: TGCAGCGCCGCTAGCGGCGAAGAGACCCAGTACTTC.

J is TRBJ2-3 and V is TRBV7-3, with TRBD2 matching over 7 bases. In germline, CDR1 is SGHTA, CDR2 FQGTGA. The CDR3 spans 17 residues. V was pared by 2 bases and J by 2 bases, with 10 bases of the junction left unmatched. Here the CDR3 DNA reads TGTGCCAGCAGCTTAGCCCCCCTAGCGGTGGCCACAGATACGCAGTATTTT. Protein product: CASSLAPLAVATDTQYF. Filled out from reference TRBV7-3 and TRBJ2-3, the complete variable domain reads GAGVSQTPSNKVTEKGKYVELRCDPISGHTALYWYRQSLGQGPEFLIYFQGTGAADDSGLPNDRFFAVRPEGSVSTLKIQRTERGDSAVYLCASSLAPLAVATDTQYFGPGTRLTVL.

The rearrangement uses TRBV10-2 and TRBJ2-7; a possible D gene is TRBD1 (6 bases). The CDR3 is 15 residues long. Trimming stripped 5 bases from V and 5 bases from J, with 19 bases between. The germline V gene encodes CDR1 WSHSY and CDR2 SAAADI. CDR3 bases: TGCGCCAGCAGTCCTACCCATACAGGGAAGGACGAGCAGTACTTC. It codes for CASSPTHTGKDEQYF.

This clonotype was seen only a few times. The chain joins TRBV7-2 to TRBJ2-5; D is possibly TRBD1 (5 bases). The DNA end is a closer match to TRBJ2-7, so the J assignment may be wrong. CDR1 SGHTA and CDR2 FQGNSA come from the germline V gene. The CDR3 extends over 13 amino acids. CDR3 nucleotide sequence: TGTGCCAGCAGCCATTCCAAAAGGGGCGAGCAGTACTTC. Amino acid sequence: CASSHSKRGEQYF.

This chain connects TRBV27 to TRBJ2-5, with a tentative D call TRBD2 (5 bases). CDR1 is MNHEY and CDR2 is SMNVEV in the germline V gene (reference sequence). V was clipped by 0 bases and J by 6 bases, with 11 bases between them. This CDR3 has 14 residues. The CDR3 is CASSLSVFGKTQYF. In nucleotides, the CDR3 is TGTGCCAGCAGTTTATCGGTGTTCGGGAAGACCCAGTACTTC.

This clonotype was counted a few times. This rearrangement joins TRBV6-4 to TRBJ2-2; no reliable D call. V lost 2 bases and J 1 base, leaving 11 bases between the germline ends. From germline, CDR1 is MRHNA and CDR2 SNTAGT. This CDR3 comprises 16 residues. CDR3 sequence (DNA): TGTGCCAGCAGTGACCTTGGGATCCTGAACACCGGGGAGCTGTTTTTT. It yields the protein CASSDLGILNTGELFF.

This clonotype has only a few counts. The chain uses TRBV28 and TRBJ2-5, with D perhaps assigned TRBD1 or TRBD2 (6 bases each). The assigned J gene may be wrong: the sequence end matches TRBJ2-7 better. The CDR3 has 13 amino acids. Looked up from germline, CDR1 is MDHEN and CDR2 is SYDVKM. CDR3 sequence: CASRKGGSYEQYF. DNA of the CDR3: TGTGCCAGCAGGAAGGGGGGATCCTACGAGCAGTACTTC.

CDR3 loop: CASTTSDTEAFF. CDR3 nucleotides: TGTGCCAGCACTACTTCGGACACTGAAGCTTTCTTT. The chain has TRBV3-1 and TRBJ1-1; the D is unclear. The CDR3 spans 12 residues. V lost 7 bases to trimming and J lost 3 bases, with 9 bases between them. The germline gives CDR1 LGHDT, CDR2 YNNKEL (reference sequence).

This clonotype was counted between two and nine times. V is TRBV6-5 and J is TRBJ2-7; D remains ambiguous. The CDR3 has 13 residues. Germline CDR1 is MNHEY and CDR2 is SVGAGI. With 6 bases removed from V and 2 bases from J, the gap between germline ends came to 11 bases. This CDR3 reads CASRIRLPYEQYF. The DNA of the CDR3 is TGTGCCAGCAGAATCAGGCTGCCCTACGAGCAGTACTTC.

Points on this clonotype: This may be a read error, as it is one base from a much larger clone. J is TRBJ2-3 and V is TRBV12-3 or TRBV12-4; D is ambiguous. The CDR3 covers 11 residues. V was cut by 9 bases and J by 4 bases, with 8 bases left in between. CDR3 in amino acids: CASGCPDTQYF. The CDR3 coding sequence is TGTGCCAGTGGCTGCCCAGATACGCAGTATTTT.

The rearrangement joins TRBV29-1 to TRBJ2-7; 9 bases are a match to TRBD1. This CDR3 has 15 residues. Germline CDR1 reads SQVTM; CDR2 reads ANQGSEA. With 0 bases clipped from V and 7 bases from J, the junction kept 10 bases outside the gene matches. CDR3: CSVEDSRTGEREQYF. The CDR3 DNA is TGCAGCGTTGAAGATAGTAGGACAGGGGAGCGGGAGCAGTACTTC.

This clonotype was seen a few times. This chain's CDR3 is CATSRENTGGYEQYF. As DNA, the CDR3 is TGTGCCACCAGCAGAGAGAATACAGGGGGTTACGAGCAGTACTTC. This chain links TRBV15 with TRBJ2-7; 8 nucleotides align to TRBD1. J was trimmed by 4 bases and V by 0 bases; bases with no gene match: 5. Germline V CDR1 and CDR2: LNHNV, YYDKDF (reference sequence). This CDR3 spans 15 amino acids. Full variable domain (outside the CDR3, taken from reference TRBV15 and TRBJ2-7): DAMVIQNPRYQVTQFGKPVTLSCSQTLNHNVMYWYQQKSSQAPKLLFHYYDKDFNNEADTPDNFQSRRPNTSFCFLDIRSPGLGDTAMYLCATSRENTGGYEQYFGPGTRLTVT.

In DNA form, the CDR3 reads TGCAGCGTGGTCACAGGGAGAGACTATGGCTACACCTTC. This encodes CSVVTGRDYGYTF. J is TRBJ1-2 and V is TRBV29-1, with D possibly being TRBD1 (6 bases). V was trimmed by 6 bases and J by 3 bases, leaving 14 bases between them. Looked up from germline, CDR1 is SQVTM and CDR2 is ANQGSEA. The CDR3 length is 13 residues.

V usage is TRBV5-1 and J usage is TRBJ2-3; 8 bases agree with TRBD2. Germline CDR1 and CDR2: SGHRS and YFSETQ. This CDR3 has 17 residues. V lost 2 bases, J lost 0 bases, and 8 bases stayed unmatched. The CDR3 DNA reads TGCGCCAGCAGCTTCCGGCCGGGAGGGGATAGCACAGATACGCAGTATTTT. It is translated as CASSFRPGGDSTDTQYF.

The V and J genes are TRBV29-1 and TRBJ2-7; 9 bases map to TRBD1. The CDR3 is 15 residues long. Trimming took 6 bases from V and 4 from J; bases not matched to a gene: 13. CDR1 and CDR2 (germline): SQVTM, ANQGSEA. In nucleotides, the CDR3 is TGCAGCGTCCAAACCAGGGACAGGGATTCTTACGAGCAGTACTTC. It is translated as CSVQTRDRDSYEQYF.

This clonotype appeared a few times. The chain combines TRBV4-2 with TRBJ2-5; D remains unclear. V was trimmed by 0 bases and J by 5 bases, leaving 7 bases between them. Looked up from germline, CDR1 is LGHNA and CDR2 is YNFKEQ. This CDR3 contains 13 residues. CDR3 protein: CASSQDGKETQYF. The DNA of the CDR3 is TGTGCCAGCAGCCAAGATGGAAAGGAGACCCAGTACTTC.

The sample holds many counts of this clonotype. V and J are TRBV2 and TRBJ2-5; a possible D gene is TRBD2 (5 bases). This CDR3 is 11 amino acids long. From germline, CDR1 is SNHLY and CDR2 FYNNEI. Trimming took off 7 bases at V and 3 bases at J, with 6 bases between the two ends. CDR3 protein: CASMREETQYF. DNA of the CDR3: TGTGCCAGCATGAGGGAAGAGACCCAGTACTTC.

This clonotype came up many times. This chain connects TRBV12-3 or TRBV12-4 to TRBJ2-4, with TRBD2 identical over 13 bases. The CDR3 spans 16 residues. The J segment lost 1 base and the V segment lost 6 bases, leaving 3 bases of the junction unmatched. Here the CDR3 DNA reads TGTGCCAGCAGCTCGACTAGCGGGGGGGCCAAAAACATTCAGTACTTC. This encodes CASSSTSGGAKNIQYF.

This clonotype was counted many times. The CDR3 nucleotides read TGTGCCAGCAGCTTAGAGGGTAAAGCTTTCTTT. It translates to CASSLEGKAFF. This chain uses TRBV5-5 with TRBJ1-1, with D hard to call. This CDR3 contains 11 residues. Germline lookup yields CDR1 SGHKS and CDR2 YYEKEE (reference sequence). Trimming shortened V by 2 bases and J by 9 bases, and 8 bases separated the two germline ends.